These T cell receptor beta chains were read from a single sample in a study of response to subunit inactivated influenza vaccine. In TCRdb, the RT-PCR reads were re-called with MiXCR into one record per CDR3 protein. Of hundreds of thousands of distinct CDR3 sequences detected, 10% to 12% appear once; the ten largest clones hold about 10%. These same data were also listed under a study on T cells expressing NK-cell markers.

The starting material was PBMCs from blood, obtained on the day of vaccination. These receptors were obtained from a man in his fifties or sixties who received an inactivated influenza vaccine. CDR3s leave out the opening cysteine and the closing phenylalanine or tryptophan. Each record gives: J gene, V gene, CDR3 protein.

TRBJ2-1 | TRBV9 | ASSPSDSPKNEQF
TRBJ2-3 | TRBV4-3 | ASSQAASGSAPDTQY
TRBJ2-7 | TRBV5-6 | ASSLVSGNYEQY
TRBJ2-1 | TRBV5-1 | ASSTLQGTEQF
TRBJ2-2 | TRBV10-3 | AIRGWDTGELF
TRBJ2-7 | TRBV6-6 | ASSGTAYEQY
TRBJ1-1 | TRBV12-3/TRBV12-4 | ASSYSAGAF
TRBJ1-6 | TRBV5-8 | ASPTLKGTSPLH
TRBJ2-5 | TRBV20-1 | SARVNSQETQY
TRBJ1-4 | TRBV3-1 | ASSRSLRQGFEEKLF
TRBJ2-3 | TRBV5-1 | ASSHGLDTGTDTQY
TRBJ1-2 | TRBV7-2 | ASSFNRDNRYGYT
TRBJ2-7 | TRBV3-1 | ASSQGVAGAPYEQY
TRBJ2-2 | TRBV7-2 | ATDRRVLTGELF
TRBJ2-3 | TRBV20-1 | SAAGLAGGNQPTDTQY
TRBJ2-3 | TRBV30 | AWTRAGGTDTQY
TRBJ2-7 | TRBV20-1 | SAVAGPTYEQY
TRBJ1-2 | TRBV20-1 | SARGSETYGYT
TRBJ2-3 | TRBV28 | ASSSLITGDTQY
TRBJ2-2 | TRBV5-1 | ATKYRDTGELF
TRBJ2-1 | TRBV15 | ATRGTSGPAQF
TRBJ1-6 | TRBV10-3 | ATGTGSNSYNSPLH
TRBJ2-7 | TRBV7-2 | ASSFGRGETYEQH
TRBJ2-4 | TRBV24-1 | ATSDRDRSREPAKNIQY
TRBJ2-2 | TRBV6-2/TRBV6-3 | ASRARLAGAPGELF
TRBJ2-3 | TRBV21-1 | AARCRAPDTQY
TRBJ2-7 | TRBV7-9 | ASSATSGGLYEQY
TRBJ2-7 | TRBV4-1 | ASSQLGGSQY
TRBJ1-2 | TRBV2 | ASSDWDRGSDYGYT
TRBJ2-1 | TRBV14 | ASSPFFGGAHEQF
TRBJ2-3 | TRBV24-1 | ATSESRPGQGRDTQY
TRBJ2-5 | TRBV12-3/TRBV12-4 | ASSLGQLRTRAQETQY
TRBJ2-2 | TRBV4-2 | ASSQVSGGTGELF
TRBJ2-3 | TRBV29-1 | SVEVISTDTQY
TRBJ2-1 | TRBV29-1 | SVEDRRATQYNEQF
TRBJ2-1 | TRBV4-3 | ASSHGLAGGLYNEQF
TRBJ1-1 | TRBV12-3/TRBV12-4 | ASSFGGVTEAF
TRBJ1-1 | TRBV20-1 | SARATRGQNTEAF
TRBJ1-1 | TRBV19 | ASSISGRRDTEAF
TRBJ2-6 | TRBV18 | ASSPVPGQIFSGANVLT
TRBJ1-5 | TRBV12-3/TRBV12-4 | ASSSGGRNQPQH
TRBJ2-7 | TRBV30 | AGRDGLYEQY
TRBJ1-1 | TRBV7-2 | ASSAGVTGTEAF
TRBJ2-1 | TRBV29-1 | SGGGDQYNEQF
TRBJ2-7 | TRBV7-2 | ASNEPPGSQQY
TRBJ2-7 | TRBV20-1 | SAPRYNEQY
TRBJ2-1 | TRBV20-1 | SVWTSGYTNNEQF
TRBJ2-2 | TRBV6-1 | ASSRPGTRSGELF